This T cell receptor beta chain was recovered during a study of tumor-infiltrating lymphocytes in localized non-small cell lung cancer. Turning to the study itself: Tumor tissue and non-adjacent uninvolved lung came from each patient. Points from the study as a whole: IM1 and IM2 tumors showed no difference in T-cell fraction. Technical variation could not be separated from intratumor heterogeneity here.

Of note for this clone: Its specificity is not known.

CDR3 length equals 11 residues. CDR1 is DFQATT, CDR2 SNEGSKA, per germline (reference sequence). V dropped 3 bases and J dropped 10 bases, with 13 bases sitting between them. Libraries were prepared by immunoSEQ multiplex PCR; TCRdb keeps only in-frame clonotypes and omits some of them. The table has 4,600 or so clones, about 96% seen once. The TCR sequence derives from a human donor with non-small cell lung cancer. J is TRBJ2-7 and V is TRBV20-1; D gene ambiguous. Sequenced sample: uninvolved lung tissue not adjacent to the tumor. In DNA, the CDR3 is TGCAGTGCTAGGGACCCCGGCCGACAGTACTTC. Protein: CSARDPGRQYF.